These T cell receptor beta chains were read from a single sample in a study of blood T cell repertoires in COVID-19. TCRdb keeps only in-frame clones here, not all; method: immunoSEQ multiplex PCR. The table has 100,000 or so clones, around 84% seen once. Sequencing was done on a sample of peripheral blood. These receptor sequences come from a man in his sixties or seventies with active or convalescent COVID-19. Each CDR3 is given without its conserved first and last residue. Each record gives: V gene, J gene, CDR3 protein.

>TRBV28|TRBJ2-7
ASETALRGEQY
>TRBV4-1|TRBJ1-4
ASSQAPRRGSNEKLF
>TRBV5-1|TRBJ2-3
ASSSTLAGGGNTQY
>TRBV12-3/TRBV12-4|TRBJ1-2
ASSLNGGYGYT
>TRBV28|TRBJ1-2
ASSFPTGQGDGYT
>TRBV5-1|TRBJ2-6
ASSFGATGANVLT
>TRBV24-1|TRBJ1-1
ATSDLAAGGKNTEAF
>TRBV7-3|TRBJ2-4
ASSPTGGRSIQY
>TRBV18|TRBJ1-1
ASSQQGEVWTEAF
>TRBV10-3|TRBJ2-7
AIRGGSSYEQY
>TRBV5-8|TRBJ1-6
ASSPPGVYNSPLH
>TRBV7-9|TRBJ1-1
ASSLWGSGKPEAF
>TRBV28|TRBJ2-1
ASSRQTGLAAF
>TRBV18|TRBJ1-3
ASSPVAEAGNTIY
>TRBV6-5|TRBJ2-2
ASSSGQGVNGELF
>TRBV6-4|TRBJ2-3
ASSRTSGGAEHTQY
>TRBV2|TRBJ2-3
ASSEYSGGTDTQY
>TRBV5-5|TRBJ1-4
ASSLTGAFNEKLF
>TRBV3-1/TRBV3-2|TRBJ2-3
ASSQQGQLDTQY
>TRBV19|TRBJ1-3
ASSAGEVSGNTIY
>TRBV28|TRBJ1-5
ASNNVGGVYQPQH
>TRBV11-2|TRBJ1-2
ASSLAGGSGYT
>TRBV4-3|TRBJ1-5
ASSQEHGNQPQH
>TRBV2|TRBJ1-1
ASRGGDRESF
>TRBV10-3|TRBJ1-5
AISESAGAGQPQH
>TRBV6-2/TRBV6-3|TRBJ2-7
ASSLGAAYEQY
>TRBV30|TRBJ1-2
AWSSGTGSYGYT
>TRBV7-3|TRBJ2-1
ASSLIPSGGTEQF
>TRBV5-1|TRBJ1-1
ASSLRVDRNTEAF
>TRBV7-9|TRBJ1-5
ASSLGTGGSQPQH
>TRBV18|TRBJ1-1
ASSPGTGMNTEAF
>TRBV6-2/TRBV6-3|TRBJ2-7
ASSYGTGWTYEQY
>TRBV7-2|TRBJ2-2
ASSLELAGGELF
>TRBV23-1|TRBJ1-2
ASSSHRQNYGYT
>TRBV5-1|TRBJ1-1
ASSSSTGLGDTEAF
>TRBV7-2|TRBJ2-1
ASSNSGGVKSGEQF
>TRBV6-4|TRBJ1-1
ASSHPGLEAF
>TRBV2|TRBJ1-4
ASSEAEIFNEKLF
>TRBV6-2/TRBV6-3|TRBJ2-7
ASSYGLAAYEQY
>TRBV6-2/TRBV6-3|TRBJ1-3
ASSYRTISRSSGNTIY
>TRBV30|TRBJ2-1
AWQGGTSVNNEQF
>TRBV7-8|TRBJ2-5
ASSPPGREETQY
>TRBV7-3|TRBJ1-1
ASSYIQNTEAF
>TRBV30|TRBJ1-2
AWKQGAYGYT
>TRBV7-2|TRBJ2-2
ASSRRTGESGELF
>TRBV2|TRBJ1-2
ASSPQTDYGYT
>TRBV11-2|TRBJ1-1
ASSQPGTGMNTEAF
>TRBV5-5|TRBJ2-2
ASSLAPGTGELF
>TRBV28|TRBJ2-1
ASSLSSHEQF
>TRBV7-2|TRBJ2-1
ASSLVNGGDEQF
>TRBV6-6|TRBJ1-6
ASSQDRGGSPLH
>TRBV9|TRBJ1-1
ASSFTGGPNTEAF
>TRBV6-6|TRBJ2-2
ASNPAGRGYTGELF
>TRBV5-1|TRBJ2-7
ASSKQGAYEQY
>TRBV7-2|TRBJ2-2
ASSLGTGGSTGELF
>TRBV19|TRBJ1-3
ASSLMSSGNTIY
>TRBV6-5|TRBJ2-7
ASSRTATASYEQY
>TRBV20-1|TRBJ2-1
SASRSGDYNEQF
>TRBV5-1|TRBJ1-2
ASSLDGQGYGYT
>TRBV3-1/TRBV3-2|TRBJ2-3
ASSQGLAGGTDTQY